This passage covers 6 T cell receptor beta chains from one sample sequenced in a study of cytomegalovirus exposure and HLA in healthy donors. It was with 60 Vbeta and 13 Jbeta primers that the PCR ran. Clones were read by immunoSEQ multiplex PCR, and TCRdb kept only the in-frame ones, dropping some. Found here are approximately 190,000 clones, 80% to 85% of them singletons; the top ten hold 6% to 8%. Material for sequencing was PBMCs. Source of these receptors: a woman aged 45-65 years in good health and CMV-seropositive.

The V gene is TRBV21-1, the J gene TRBJ1-5; the table calls TRBD1, which could not be checked here. TRBV21-1 is marked as a pseudogene. The CDR3 is 17 amino acids. The CDR3 sequence: CASSSALGQGGYQPQHF. CDR3 DNA sequence: TGTGCCAGCAGCAGCGCCTTGGGACAGGGGGGTTATCAGCCCCAGCATTTT.

This chain uses TRBV10-2 with TRBJ2-3, with TRBD2 matching 7 bases. Unmatched junction bases numbered 8, after V lost 4 bases and J lost 4 bases. This CDR3 comprises 15 residues. Looked up from germline, CDR1 is WSHSY and CDR2 is SAAADI. The CDR3 here is CASSVLAGEPDTQYF. CDR3 sequence (DNA): TGCGCCAGCAGTGTTTTGGCGGGGGAGCCAGATACGCAGTATTTT.

This clone came up once. This chain links TRBV10-3 with TRBJ2-1; tentatively, D is TRBD2 (6 bases). V was clipped by 4 bases and J by 7 bases, with 17 bases between them. The CDR3 is made up of 15 amino acids. The germline gives CDR1 ENHRY, CDR2 SYGVKD. The CDR3 bases are TGTGCCATCAGTGCTGGGGGATTACGGGAGAATGAGCAGTTCTTC. Amino acids: CAISAGGLRENEQFF.

The chain uses TRBV28 and TRBJ2-3; 14 bases align to TRBD2. Germline V gene data show CDR1 as MDHEN and CDR2 as SYDVKM. Trimming took 5 bases from V and 7 from J; bases not matched to a gene: 5. CDR3 length: 15 amino acids. CDR3 amino acids: CASSRGLAGEYTQYF. In DNA form, the CDR3 reads TGTGCCAGCAGTAGGGGACTAGCGGGGGAGTATACGCAGTATTTT.

This clone has a handful of counts. This chain joins TRBV11-2 and TRBJ2-3; D call uncertain. V was cut by 0 bases and J by 2 bases, with 6 bases left in between. CDR1 SGHAT and CDR2 FQNNGV come from the germline V gene. CDR3 length: 14 residues. The CDR3 protein is CASSLDRSTDTQYF. The DNA for the CDR3 is TGTGCCAGCAGCTTAGACAGATCCACAGATACGCAGTATTTT.

With respect to this clone: A read error may account for a junction end that differs from germline. J is TRBJ2-5 and V is TRBV7-7; 7 bases line up with TRBD1. Germline loops: CDR1 SSHAT, CDR2 FNYEAQ (reference sequence). This CDR3 has 15 amino acids. CDR3: CASSWGRGTGETQYF. Written as DNA, the CDR3 is TGTGCTAGCAGCTGGGGCAGGGGGACGGGAGAGACCCAGTACTTC. Full variable domain (outside the CDR3, taken from reference TRBV7-7 and TRBJ2-5): GAGVSQSPRYKVTKRGQDVTLRCDPISSHATLYWYQQALGQGPEFLTYFNYEAQPDKSGLPSDRFSAERPEGSISTLTIQRTEQRDSAMYRCASSWGRGTGETQYFGPGTRLLVL.